This TCR beta chain was recovered during a study of blood T cell repertoires in COVID-19. Study-wide background: PBMCs, B-cell-depleted T cells, or T cells provided the cDNA or gDNA that made up the material.

Per the original data handling: Researchers report that nucleated cell counts were estimated from reference gene primer amplification. The data were produced by immunoSEQ multiplex PCR, yet TCRdb's version contains in-frame clones alone and is incomplete. Clone size and the V and J calls come from that table; the DNA yielded D and trimming. The sample shows some 120,000 clones, roughly 84% of them seen only once. This CDR3 contains 16 residues. V lost 3 bases and J lost 4, with 16 bases in between. The germline gives CDR1 LGHNA, CDR2 YSLEER. The chain recombines TRBV4-3 with TRBJ1-3; D remains unclear. The material sequenced was peripheral blood. The sequence came from a man between 40 and 49 years old with acute or convalescent COVID-19. The CDR3 nucleotides are TGCGCCAGCAGCCAGGACTACAATCTGAAAGGAAACACCATATATTTT. It specifies CASSQDYNLKGNTIYF.